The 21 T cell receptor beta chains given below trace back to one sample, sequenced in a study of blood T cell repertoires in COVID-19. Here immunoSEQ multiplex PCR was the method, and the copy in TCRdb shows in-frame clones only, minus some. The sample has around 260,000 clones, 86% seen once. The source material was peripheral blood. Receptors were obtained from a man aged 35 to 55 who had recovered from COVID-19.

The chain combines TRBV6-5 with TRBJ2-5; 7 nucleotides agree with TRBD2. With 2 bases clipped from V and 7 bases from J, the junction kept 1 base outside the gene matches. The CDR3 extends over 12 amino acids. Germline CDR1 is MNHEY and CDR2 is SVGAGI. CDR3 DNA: TGTGCCAGCAGTTACGGGGGGGGGACCCAGTACTTC. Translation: CASSYGGGTQYF.

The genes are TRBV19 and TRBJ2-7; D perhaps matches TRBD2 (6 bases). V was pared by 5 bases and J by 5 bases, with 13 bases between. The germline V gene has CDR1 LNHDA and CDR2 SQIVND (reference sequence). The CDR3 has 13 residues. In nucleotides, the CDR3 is TGTGCCAGTAGTCCCCCGGGGGTCCACGAGCAGTACTTC. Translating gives CASSPPGVHEQYF.

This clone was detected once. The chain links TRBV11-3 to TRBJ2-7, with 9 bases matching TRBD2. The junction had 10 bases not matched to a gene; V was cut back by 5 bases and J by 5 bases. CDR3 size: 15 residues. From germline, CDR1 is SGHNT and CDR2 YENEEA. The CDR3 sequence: CASSRGASGENEQYF. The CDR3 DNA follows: TGTGCCAGCAGCCGAGGAGCTAGCGGGGAGAACGAGCAGTACTTC.

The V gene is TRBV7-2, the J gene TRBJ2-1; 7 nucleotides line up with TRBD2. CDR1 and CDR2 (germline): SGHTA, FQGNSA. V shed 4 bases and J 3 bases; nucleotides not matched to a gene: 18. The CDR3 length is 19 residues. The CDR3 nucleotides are TGTGCCAGCAGCTCCGAAAGCCCCGTTATGGCGGGAGTCTACAATGAGCAGTTCTTC. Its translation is CASSSESPVMAGVYNEQFF.

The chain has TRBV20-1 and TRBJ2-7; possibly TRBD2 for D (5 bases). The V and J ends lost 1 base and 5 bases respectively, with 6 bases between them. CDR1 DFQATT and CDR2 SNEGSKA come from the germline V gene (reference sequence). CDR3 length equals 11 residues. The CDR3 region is CSARGRDEQYF. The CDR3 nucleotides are TGCAGTGCTAGAGGGCGGGACGAGCAGTACTTC.

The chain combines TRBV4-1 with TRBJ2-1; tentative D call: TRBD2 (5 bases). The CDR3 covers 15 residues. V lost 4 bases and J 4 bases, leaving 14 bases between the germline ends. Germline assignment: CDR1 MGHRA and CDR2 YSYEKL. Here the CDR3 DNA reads TGCGCCAGCAGCCGGGAGAACGGGAAATACAATGAGCAGTTCTTC. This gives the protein CASSRENGKYNEQFF.

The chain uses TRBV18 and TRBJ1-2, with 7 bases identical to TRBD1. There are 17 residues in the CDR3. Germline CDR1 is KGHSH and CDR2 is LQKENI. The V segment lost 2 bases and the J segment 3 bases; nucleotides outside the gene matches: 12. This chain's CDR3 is CASSPNLDRVADYGYTF. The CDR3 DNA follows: TGTGCCAGCTCACCAAATCTTGACAGGGTAGCTGACTATGGCTACACCTTC.

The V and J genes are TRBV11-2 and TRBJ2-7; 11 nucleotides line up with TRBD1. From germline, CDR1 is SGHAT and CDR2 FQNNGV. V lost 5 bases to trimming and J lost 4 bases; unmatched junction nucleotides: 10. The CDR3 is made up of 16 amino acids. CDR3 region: CASSGSAGTGGYEQYF. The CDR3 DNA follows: TGTGCCAGCAGCGGTTCGGCCGGGACAGGGGGGTACGAGCAGTACTTC.

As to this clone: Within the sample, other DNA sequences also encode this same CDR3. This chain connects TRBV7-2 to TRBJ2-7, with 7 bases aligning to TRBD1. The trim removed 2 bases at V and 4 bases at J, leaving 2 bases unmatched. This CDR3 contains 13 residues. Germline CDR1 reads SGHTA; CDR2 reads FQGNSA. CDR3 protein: CASSLRGLYEQYF. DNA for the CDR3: TGTGCCAGCAGCTTAAGGGGGCTGTACGAGCAGTACTTC.

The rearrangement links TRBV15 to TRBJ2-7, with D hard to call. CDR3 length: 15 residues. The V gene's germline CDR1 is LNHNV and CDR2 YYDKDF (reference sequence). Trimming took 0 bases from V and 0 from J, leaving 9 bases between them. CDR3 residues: CATSRDPLSSYEQYF. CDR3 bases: TGTGCCACCAGCAGAGACCCCTTGAGCTCCTACGAGCAGTACTTC. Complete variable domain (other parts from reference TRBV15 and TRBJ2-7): DAMVIQNPRYQVTQFGKPVTLSCSQTLNHNVMYWYQQKSSQAPKLLFHYYDKDFNNEADTPDNFQSRRPNTSFCFLDIRSPGLGDTAMYLCATSRDPLSSYEQYFGPGTRLTVT.

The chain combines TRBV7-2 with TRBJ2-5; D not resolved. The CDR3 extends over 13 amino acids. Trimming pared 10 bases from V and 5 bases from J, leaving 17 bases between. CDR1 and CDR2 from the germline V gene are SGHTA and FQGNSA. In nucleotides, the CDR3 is TGTGCCATCCAGAGGTTGGTTGAGGAGACCCAGTACTTC. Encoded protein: CAIQRLVEETQYF.

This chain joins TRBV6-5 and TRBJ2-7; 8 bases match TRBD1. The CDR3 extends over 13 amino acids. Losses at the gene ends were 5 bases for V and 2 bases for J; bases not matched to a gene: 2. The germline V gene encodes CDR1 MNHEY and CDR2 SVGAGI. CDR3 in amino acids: CASSLQGAYEQYF. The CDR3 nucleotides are TGTGCCAGCAGTCTACAGGGGGCCTACGAGCAGTACTTC.

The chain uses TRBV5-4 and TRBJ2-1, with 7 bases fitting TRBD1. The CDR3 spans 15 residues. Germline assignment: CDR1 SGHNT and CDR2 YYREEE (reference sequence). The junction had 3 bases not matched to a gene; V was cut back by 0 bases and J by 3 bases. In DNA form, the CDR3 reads TGTGCCAGCAGCTTGGACAGGACAGGCTACAATGAGCAGTTCTTC. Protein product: CASSLDRTGYNEQFF.

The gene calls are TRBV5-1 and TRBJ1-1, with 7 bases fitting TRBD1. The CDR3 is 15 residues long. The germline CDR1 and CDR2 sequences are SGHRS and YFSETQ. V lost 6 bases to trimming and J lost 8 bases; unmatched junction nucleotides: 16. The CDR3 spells CASTGGETGKKEAFF. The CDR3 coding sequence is TGCGCCAGCACCGGGGGGGAGACAGGGAAAAAGGAAGCTTTCTTT.

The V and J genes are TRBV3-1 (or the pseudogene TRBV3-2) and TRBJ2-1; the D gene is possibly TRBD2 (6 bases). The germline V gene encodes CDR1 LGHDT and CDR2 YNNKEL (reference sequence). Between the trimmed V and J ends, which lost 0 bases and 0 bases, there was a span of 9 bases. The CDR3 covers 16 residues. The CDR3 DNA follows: TGTGCCAGCAGCCAAGACAAGCGGGCCTCCTACAATGAGCAGTTCTTC. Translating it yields CASSQDKRASYNEQFF.

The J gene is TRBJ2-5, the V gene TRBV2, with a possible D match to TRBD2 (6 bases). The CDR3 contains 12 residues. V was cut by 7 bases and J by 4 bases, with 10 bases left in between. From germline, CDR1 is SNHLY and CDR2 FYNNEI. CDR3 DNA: TGTGCCAGCAAACTAGCTTCAGAGACCCAGTACTTC. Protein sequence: CASKLASETQYF.

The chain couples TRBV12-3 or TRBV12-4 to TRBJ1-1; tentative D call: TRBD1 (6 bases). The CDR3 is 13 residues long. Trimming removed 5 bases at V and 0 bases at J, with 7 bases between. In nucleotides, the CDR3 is TGTGCCAGCAGTCGGACAGTGAACACTGAAGCTTTCTTT. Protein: CASSRTVNTEAFF.

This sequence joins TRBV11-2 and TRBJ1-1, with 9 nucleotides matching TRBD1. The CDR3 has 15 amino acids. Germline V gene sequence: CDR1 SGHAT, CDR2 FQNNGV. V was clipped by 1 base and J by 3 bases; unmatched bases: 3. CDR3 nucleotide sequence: TGTGCCAGCAGCTTAGTCGGGACAGGGTACACTGAAGCTTTCTTT. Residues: CASSLVGTGYTEAFF.

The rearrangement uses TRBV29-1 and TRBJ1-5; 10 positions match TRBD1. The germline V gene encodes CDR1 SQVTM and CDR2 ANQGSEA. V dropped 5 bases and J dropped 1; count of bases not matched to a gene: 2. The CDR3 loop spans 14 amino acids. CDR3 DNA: TGCAGCGTTTGGACAGGGGGAAGCAATCAGCCCCAGCATTTT. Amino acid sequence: CSVWTGGSNQPQHF.

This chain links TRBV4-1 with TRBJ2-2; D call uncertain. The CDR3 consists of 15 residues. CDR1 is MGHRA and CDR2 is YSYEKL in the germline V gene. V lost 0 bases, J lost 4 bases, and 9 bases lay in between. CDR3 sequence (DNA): TGCGCCAGCAGCCAAGATGCCAGTCTCACCGGGGAGCTGTTTTTT. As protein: CASSQDASLTGELFF.

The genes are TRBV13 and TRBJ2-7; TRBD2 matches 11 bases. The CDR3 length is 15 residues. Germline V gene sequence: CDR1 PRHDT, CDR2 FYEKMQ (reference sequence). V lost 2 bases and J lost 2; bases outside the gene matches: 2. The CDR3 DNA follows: TGTGCCAGCAGCTTAAGGACTAGCGGGCCCTACGAGCAGTACTTC. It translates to CASSLRTSGPYEQYF. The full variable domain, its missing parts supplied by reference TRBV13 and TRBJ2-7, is AAGVIQSPRHLIKEKRETATLKCYPIPRHDTVYWYQQGPGQDPQFLISFYEKMQSDKGSIPDRFSAQQFSDYHSELNMSSLELGDSALYFCASSLRTSGPYEQYFGPGTRLTVT.